In its sample, the clone carrying this T cell receptor beta chain was seen once. Its specificity is not known. The data were obtained in a study of cytomegalovirus exposure and HLA in healthy donors. The CDR3 sequence is 17 residues long. Trimming took 5 bases from V and 1 from J, leaving 17 bases between them. From germline, CDR1 is SGHTA and CDR2 FQGTGA. Produced via immunoSEQ multiplex PCR; TCRdb's table is partial and in-frame only. Here the sample spans 150,000 to 200,000 clones, 84% being singletons. Findings and caveats of the study: Rarity characterized most TCR sequences, yet some public TCRs appeared in many donors. The study designated over 150 TCR beta chains cytomegalovirus-associated. Reports credit the classifier with highly specific, highly sensitive diagnosis of cytomegalovirus status.

The origin of this receptor is a young man in good health and CMV-seropositive. Input material: PBMCs. The chain links TRBV7-3 to TRBJ2-2; maybe TRBD1 (6 bases). DNA for the CDR3: TGTGCCAGCAGCACCCCCCCGGGACACTTGAACACCGGGGAGCTGTTTTTT. It specifies CASSTPPGHLNTGELFF.